Here is one T cell receptor (beta chain) with its context. What it binds is unknown. CDR3 length equals 15 residues. Germline loops: CDR1 WNHNN, CDR2 SYGVQD (reference sequence). The germline V and J ends were trimmed by 0 bases and 6 bases, with 15 bases remaining between them. This sample was taken from a study of T cell responses to AZD1222 COVID-19 vaccine. Whole-study findings and limits: Across spike, vaccine-associated CD4 TCRs were found, dominant at 160-218 and 743-854. Most donors were white British and more were female, and clonal diversity was possibly underestimated.

Data came from immunoSEQ multiplex PCR; TCRdb stores just in-frame clones and leaves some out. Seen here are around 130,000 clones, about 90% observed once, and the top ten hold over 5%. The specimen was peripheral blood, collected on day 0 of AZD1222 vaccination. The chain has TRBV10-1 and TRBJ2-7; D gene ambiguous. This receptor was obtained from an adult in good health. The CDR3 region is CASSESPADPSEQYF. CDR3 coding DNA: TGCGCCAGCAGTGAGTCGCCCGCGGACCCCAGCGAGCAGTACTTC.